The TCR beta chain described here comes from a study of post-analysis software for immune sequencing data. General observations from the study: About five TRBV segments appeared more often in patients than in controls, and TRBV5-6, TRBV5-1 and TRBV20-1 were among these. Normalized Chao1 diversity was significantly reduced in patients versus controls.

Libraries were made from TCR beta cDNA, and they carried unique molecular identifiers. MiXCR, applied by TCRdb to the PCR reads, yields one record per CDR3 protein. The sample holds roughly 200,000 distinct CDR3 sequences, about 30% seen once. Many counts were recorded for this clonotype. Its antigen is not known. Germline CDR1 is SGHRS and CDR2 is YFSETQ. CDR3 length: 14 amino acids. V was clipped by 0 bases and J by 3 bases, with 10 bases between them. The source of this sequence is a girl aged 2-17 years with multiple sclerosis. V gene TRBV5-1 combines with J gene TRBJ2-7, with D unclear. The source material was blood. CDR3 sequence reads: CASSLGGSIYEQYF. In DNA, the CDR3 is TGCGCCAGCAGCTTGGGTGGATCCATCTACGAGCAGTACTTC.